Many counts were recorded for the clone carrying this T cell receptor (beta chain). Its antigen is undetermined. These data are taken from a study of CD8 T cells in ankylosing spondylitis. TCRdb passed the 5' RACE reads through MiXCR, listing each CDR3 protein once. In the table there are roughly 230,000 distinct CDR3 sequences, roughly 8% of which are singletons. General study findings and limits: Both synovial fluid and blood in reactive arthritis had previously been reported to carry some motif variants. Researchers reportedly found disease-linked clones significantly enriched in matched ankylosing spondylitis synovial fluid. Disease-linked clones, CD8+, were relatively rare in peripheral blood. Among TCR beta sequences, a motif of roughly 8 highly homologous variants appeared characteristic of ankylosing spondylitis blood.

This CDR3 is 15 amino acids long. From germline, CDR1 is SGHDT and CDR2 YYEEEE. J was trimmed by 5 bases and V by 4 bases; bases with no gene match: 4. The clonotype originates from a female donor with ankylosing spondylitis or in good health (not recorded which). The V call is TRBV5-6, the J call TRBJ2-2; 11 positions match TRBD2. Sequenced material: blood, either unsorted or a sorted T cell fraction (not recorded which). As DNA, the CDR3 is TGTGCCAGCAGCCCTCTAGCGGGAGGAACCGGGGAGCTGTTTTTT. It is translated as CASSPLAGGTGELFF.